The 7 T cell receptor beta chains below all came from one sample that was sequenced in a study of blood T cells in healthy people across ages. A second roughly 6 to 11 cycle PCR used barcoded and J-beta primers. MiXCR, applied by TCRdb to the 5' RACE reads, yields one record per CDR3 protein. The sample lists hundreds of thousands of distinct CDR3 sequences, 25% seen once, with just under 9.5% in the top ten. The same specimen was also included in a second study, on T cells of mothers and their children.

Sequencing used blood. Receptors originate from a boy between 10 and 17 years old in good health.

This rearrangement joins TRBV11-2 to TRBJ2-3; 9 nucleotides agree with TRBD1. The CDR3 has 15 amino acids. Trimming at V came to 7 bases and at J to 0 bases, leaving 5 bases not matched to a gene. Germline CDR1 is SGHAT and CDR2 is FQNNGV. In DNA, the CDR3 is TGTGCCAGCACCAAAGACAGGGGGAGCACAGATACGCAGTATTTT. Its protein product is CASTKDRGSTDTQYF.

The chain joins TRBV9 to TRBJ2-6, with 14 bases lining up with TRBD2. The CDR3 runs 19 residues. Looked up from germline, CDR1 is SGDLS and CDR2 is YYNGEE. The junction had 4 bases not matched to a gene; V was cut back by 0 bases and J by 2 bases. The CDR3 is CASSVAQGLAGAGANVLTF. CDR3 nucleotide sequence: TGTGCCAGCAGCGTAGCTCAGGGACTAGCGGGGGCTGGGGCCAACGTCCTGACTTTC.

V gene TRBV7-2 combines with J gene TRBJ2-7, with 12 bases aligning to TRBD1. The CDR3 is 18 residues long. Per germline, CDR1 SGHTA and CDR2 FQGNSA. V lost 1 base, J lost 4 bases, and 11 bases stayed unmatched. CDR3 amino acids: CASSLVRGTGGAEYEQYF. DNA for the CDR3: TGTGCCAGCAGCTTAGTAAGAGGGACAGGGGGCGCTGAGTACGAGCAGTACTTC.

This clonotype was observed a few times. As DNA, the CDR3 is TGCAGCGTAGCGACAGGGGCGCAAGAGACCCAGTACTTC. Translation gives CSVATGAQETQYF. The rearrangement links TRBV29-1 to TRBJ2-5; TRBD1 matches 8 bases. Germline V gene lookup returns CDR1 SQVTM and CDR2 ANQGSEA. The V and J ends lost 6 bases and 2 bases, in that order; junction bases with no gene match: 5. The CDR3 covers 13 residues.

This clonotype was seen only a few times. V and J are TRBV7-9 and TRBJ1-2, with D maybe TRBD1 (6 bases). V was trimmed by 5 bases and J by 8 bases, leaving 12 bases between them. Germline loops: CDR1 SEHNR, CDR2 FQNEAQ (reference sequence). The CDR3 runs 12 residues. In DNA form, the CDR3 reads TGTGCCAGCAGCCTAACTACAGGGGGCTACACCTTC. Translation gives CASSLTTGGYTF.

The rearrangement joins TRBV4-3 to TRBJ2-1; D is ambiguous. Germline CDR1 is LGHNA and CDR2 is YSLEER. V gave up 3 bases and J gave up 0 bases, with 9 bases separating them. CDR3 size: 15 residues. As DNA, the CDR3 is TGCGCCAGCAGCCACTCGTTGAGCTCCTACAATGAGCAGTTCTTC. This translates into CASSHSLSSYNEQFF.

This chain links TRBV4-2 with TRBJ2-4; no reliable D call. The V gene lost 8 bases and the J gene lost 8 bases, with 16 bases spanning the gap. The CDR3 length is 13 residues. Germline CDR1 LGHNA, CDR2 YNFKEQ. Written as DNA, the CDR3 is TGTGCCAGCCGCACGAATACTGCGGACATTCAGTACTTC. Amino acid sequence: CASRTNTADIQYF.